One sample yielded the 11 T cell receptor beta chains listed below, sequenced in a study of T cells in women clearing cervical HPV infection. Sequencing used immunoSEQ multiplex PCR; TCRdb keeps in-frame clones, though not all of them. Its clone listing holds over 15,000 clones. The sequenced material came from blood buffy coat. These receptors originate from a woman aged 18 to 75 with a cervical HPV16 infection that either progressed to CIN3+ or cleared (not recorded which).

As regards this clone: The read gets to within 3 residues of the CDR3 end, and the germline J gene fills in the rest. The chain links TRBV27 to TRBJ2-3; 10 bases are a match to TRBD2. With 2 bases clipped from V and 5 bases from J, the junction kept 7 bases outside the gene matches. Looked up from germline, CDR1 is MNHEY and CDR2 is SMNVEV (reference sequence). The length of the CDR3 is 16 residues. CDR3 sequence: CASSLRSGGAGDTQYF. Incomplete CDR3 DNA: TGTGCCAGCAGTTTACGGAGCGGGGGGGCGGGAGATACG.

The CDR3 sequence is CAISESSPVNTEAFF. The sequenced CDR3 bases are TGTGCCATCAGTGAGTCAAGCCCCGTGAACACTGAA. The chain uses TRBV10-3 and TRBJ1-1; D gene ambiguous. The read halts 3 residues ahead of the CDR3 end, with the missing end drawn from the germline J gene. The CDR3 loop spans 15 amino acids. V was clipped by 0 bases and J by 0 bases, with 8 bases between them. The germline gives CDR1 ENHRY, CDR2 SYGVKD.

With respect to this clone: The read ends 3 residues shy of where the CDR3 ends; the end is completed using the germline J gene. The V gene is TRBV19, the J gene TRBJ2-3; 7 nucleotides agree with TRBD2. Unmatched junction bases numbered 6, after V lost 8 bases and J lost 4 bases. The CDR3 length is 13 residues. Germline values: CDR1 LNHDA, CDR2 SQIVND (reference sequence). CDR3 sequence: CASPGEGSDTQYF. CDR3 bases read: TGTGCCAGTCCCGGGGAGGGATCAGATACG.

With respect to this clone: The observed sequence ends 3 residues before the CDR3 terminus, with the missing tail filled in from the germline J gene. The rearrangement joins TRBV19 to TRBJ1-2, with D hard to call. Germline V lookup: CDR1 LNHDA, CDR2 SQIVND (reference sequence). This CDR3 has 14 residues. The CDR3 reads CASSISTTAGGYTF. The sequenced CDR3 bases are TGTGCCAGTAGTATAAGTACGACGGCGGGAGGC. Looking up the rest from reference TRBV19 and TRBJ1-2 gives the full variable domain: DGGITQSPKYLFRKEGQNVTLSCEQNLNHDAMYWYRQDPGQGLRLIYYSQIVNDFQKGDIAEGYSVSREKKESFPLTVTSAQKNPTAFYLCASSISTTAGGYTFGSGTRLTVV.

As concerns this clone: The CDR3 is cut off 3 residues early in the read; its end comes from the germline J gene. V is TRBV5-6 and J is TRBJ1-6; unclear D gene. Germline values: CDR1 SGHDT, CDR2 YYEEEE. V lost 3 bases and J lost 8, with 15 bases in between. The CDR3 is 15 amino acids. CDR3 DNA, as far as it was read: TGTGCCAGCAGCTCCGGGTTTTCCCGGGATTCACCC. Translated, it gives CASSSGFSRDSP. The whole CDR3 sequence is CASSSGFSRDSPLHF.

Comments on this clone: The read finishes 3 residues shy of the CDR3 end, and the germline J gene is used to complete it. The chain links TRBV29-1 to TRBJ1-6, with 10 bases identical to TRBD1. Looked up from germline, CDR1 is SQVTM and CDR2 is ANQGSEA. The trim removed 6 bases at V and 8 bases at J, leaving 7 bases unmatched. CDR3 length equals 14 residues. The DNA read from the CDR3 is TGCAGCGTGGGCGGACAGGGGGTGGATTCACCC. It codes for CSVGGQGVDSP. The full CDR3 is CSVGGQGVDSPLHF.

Incomplete CDR3 DNA: TGCGCCAGCAGCTTGAGCGGGGGGAGTTCGTCCTCCTACGAG. It specifies CASSLSGGSSSSYE. The complete CDR3 protein is CASSLSGGSSSSYEQYF. The V gene is TRBV5-1, the J gene TRBJ2-7; 9 bases agree with TRBD2. The read ends 3 residues shy of where the CDR3 ends; the end is completed using the germline J gene. Germline CDR1 reads SGHRS; CDR2 reads YFSETQ. The CDR3 covers 17 residues. Trimming cost V 1 base and J 0 bases; bases outside gene matches: 8.

CDR3 DNA (partial): TGTGCCAGCAGCTTAGCGGTTTCGGAGGGCTCTGGGGCCAACGTC. Amino acid sequence: CASSLAVSEGSGANV. The full CDR3 is CASSLAVSEGSGANVLTF. The J gene is TRBJ2-6, the V gene TRBV7-8; possible D gene TRBD2, 6 bases. The CDR3 end falls 3 residues outside the read, so it is completed with the germline J gene. Trimming took 0 bases from V and 0 from J, leaving 12 bases between them. This CDR3 has 18 residues. Per germline, CDR1 SGHVS and CDR2 FQNEAQ.

Concerning this clone: The read finishes 3 residues shy of the CDR3 end, and the germline J gene is used to complete it. This chain connects TRBV20-1 to TRBJ1-1; no reliable D call. CDR3 length equals 12 residues. Deletions cut 3 bases from V and 0 bases from J, with 5 bases between. Germline V CDR1 and CDR2: DFQATT, SNEGSKA (reference sequence). CDR3 DNA, as far as it was read: TGCAGTGCTAGTGGCCTGAACACTGAA. Residues: CSASGLNTE. The full CDR3 protein reads CSASGLNTEAFF.

As regards this clone: The read terminates 3 residues before the CDR3 end, so the remaining end is supplied by the germline J gene. The chain uses TRBV10-3 and TRBJ1-5; TRBD1 agrees at 9 bases. J gave up 7 bases and V 11 bases, and 9 bases lay outside the gene matches. Germline V gives CDR1 ENHRY, CDR2 SYGVKD. There are 13 residues in the CDR3. CDR3 sequence reads: CASGQGLGQPQHF. CDR3 DNA (partial): TGTGCCTCGGGACAGGGATTGGGGCAGCCC.

Regarding this clone: The CDR3 is cut off 3 residues early in the read; its end comes from the germline J gene. V is TRBV7-2 and J is TRBJ2-3; D may be TRBD2 (5 bases). This CDR3 spans 13 amino acids. CDR1 SGHTA and CDR2 FQGNSA come from the germline V gene. CDR3 sequence reads: CASSPGNQETQYF. CDR3 DNA (partial): TGTGCCAGCAGCCCGGGGAACCAAGAGACG.